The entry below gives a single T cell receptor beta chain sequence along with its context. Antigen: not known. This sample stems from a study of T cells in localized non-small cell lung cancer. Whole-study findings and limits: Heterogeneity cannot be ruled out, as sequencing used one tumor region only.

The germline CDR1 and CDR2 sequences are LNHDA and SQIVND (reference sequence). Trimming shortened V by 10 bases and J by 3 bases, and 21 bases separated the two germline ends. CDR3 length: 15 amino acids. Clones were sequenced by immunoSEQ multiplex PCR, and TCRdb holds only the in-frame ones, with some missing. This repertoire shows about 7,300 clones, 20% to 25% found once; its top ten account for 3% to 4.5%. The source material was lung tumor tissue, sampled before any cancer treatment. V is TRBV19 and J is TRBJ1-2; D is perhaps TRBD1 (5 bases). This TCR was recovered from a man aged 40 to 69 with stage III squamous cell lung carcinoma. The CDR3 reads CATARGIGGYYGYTF. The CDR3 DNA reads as TGTGCCACGGCCAGAGGGATCGGGGGATACTATGGCTACACCTTC.